This T cell receptor (beta chain) appears in the sequencing data of a study of blood T cell repertoires in COVID-19. V was shortened by 9 bases and J by 8 bases, with 16 bases between the two germline ends. The germline V gene encodes CDR1 SGHRS and CDR2 YFSETQ. The CDR3 contains 12 residues. Clones were sequenced by immunoSEQ multiplex PCR, and TCRdb holds only the in-frame ones, with some missing. The sample carries about 210,000 clones, 75% to 90% recorded once. The clonotype originates from a woman aged 35 to 49 with acute or convalescent COVID-19. The V gene is TRBV5-1, the J gene TRBJ2-3; D not certain. Specimen: peripheral blood. DNA for the CDR3: TGCGCCACCAGAGAGCCATTCGGTACGCAGTATTTT. It yields the protein CATREPFGTQYF.